These 7 T cell receptor beta chains originate from one sample sequenced in a study of Graves' ophthalmopathy and Graves' hyperthyroidism. RNA transcripts served as template for amplifying TCR beta CDR3 sequences. An opening RT-PCR round employed HTBI primers and preceded a second-round multiplex PCR. TCRdb ran MiXCR on the multiplex PCR reads and lists one entry per CDR3 protein. This sample yields 500,000 to 700,000 distinct CDR3 sequences, of which about 20% are seen a single time; around 6.5% belongs to the top ten. Sequenced input: peripheral blood. Receptors were obtained from a woman aged 18 to 35 with stable Graves' hyperthyroidism. Some clones in this sample may be carry-over from other donors' samples.

The rearrangement uses TRBV19 and TRBJ1-2; unclear D gene. V shed 6 bases and J shed 4 bases, with 15 bases lying between them. The CDR3 covers 14 residues. Germline V gives CDR1 LNHDA, CDR2 SQIVND (reference sequence). This chain's CDR3 is CASRSQSSAYGYTF. CDR3 DNA: TGTGCCAGTAGGTCCCAGAGTTCAGCCTATGGCTACACCTTC.

This clonotype appeared a few times. V is TRBV11-2 and J is TRBJ2-7; TRBD1 is a possible D gene (5 bases). The CDR3 spans 14 residues. Germline CDR1 SGHAT, CDR2 FQNNGV. V shed 1 base and J shed 9 bases, with 16 bases lying between them. Here the CDR3 reads CASSLGGRDLGQYF. CDR3 in DNA: TGTGCCAGCAGCTTAGGTGGCAGGGATTTGGGGCAGTACTTC.

This clonotype came up many times. The chain links TRBV12-3 or TRBV12-4 to TRBJ1-6; tentatively, D is TRBD1 (6 bases). This CDR3 has 15 residues. V was trimmed by 6 bases and J by 5 bases, leaving 14 bases between them. The CDR3 region has the DNA TGTGCCAGCAGGACTAACAGGGATCATAATTCACCCCTCCACTTT. Translated: CASRTNRDHNSPLHF.

This clonotype was picked up many times. The V call is TRBV30, the J call TRBJ2-7; D gene ambiguous. CDR3 length: 15 residues. V was pared by 2 bases and J by 7 bases, with 21 bases between. Per germline, CDR1 GTSNPN and CDR2 SVGIG (reference sequence). The CDR3 here is CAWSPPPALRREQYF. The CDR3 DNA reads as TGTGCCTGGAGTCCACCCCCGGCACTCCGGCGGGAGCAGTACTTC.

This clonotype was found many times. This chain uses TRBV6-5 with TRBJ1-1, with D possibly matching TRBD1 (5 bases). CDR1 is MNHEY, CDR2 SVGAGI, per germline. This CDR3 is 13 amino acids long. V lost 4 bases and J lost 6, with 12 bases in between. The CDR3 nucleotides read TGTGCCAGCAGTTGGGGGGGAGAGGCTGAAGCTTTCTTT. Translation: CASSWGGEAEAFF.

The gene calls are TRBV27 and TRBJ2-7, with 14 positions matching TRBD2. The CDR3 consists of 15 residues. Germline V gene lookup returns CDR1 MNHEY and CDR2 SMNVEV (reference sequence). V trimming: 9 bases; J trimming: 4 bases; junction bases outside the gene matches: 8. Here the CDR3 DNA reads TGTGCCAGTAGCCGGGGACTAGCGGGAGAATACGAGCAGTACTTC. This translates into CASSRGLAGEYEQYF.

This clonotype appeared many times. The chain uses TRBV7-2 and TRBJ1-1; 8 bases agree with TRBD1. The CDR3 consists of 13 residues. V was clipped by 4 bases and J by 8 bases; unmatched bases: 6. CDR1 and CDR2 from the germline V gene are SGHTA and FQGNSA. The CDR3 nucleotides read TGTGCCAGCAGCTGGACTACAGGGGGAGAAGCTTTCTTT. It specifies CASSWTTGGEAFF.